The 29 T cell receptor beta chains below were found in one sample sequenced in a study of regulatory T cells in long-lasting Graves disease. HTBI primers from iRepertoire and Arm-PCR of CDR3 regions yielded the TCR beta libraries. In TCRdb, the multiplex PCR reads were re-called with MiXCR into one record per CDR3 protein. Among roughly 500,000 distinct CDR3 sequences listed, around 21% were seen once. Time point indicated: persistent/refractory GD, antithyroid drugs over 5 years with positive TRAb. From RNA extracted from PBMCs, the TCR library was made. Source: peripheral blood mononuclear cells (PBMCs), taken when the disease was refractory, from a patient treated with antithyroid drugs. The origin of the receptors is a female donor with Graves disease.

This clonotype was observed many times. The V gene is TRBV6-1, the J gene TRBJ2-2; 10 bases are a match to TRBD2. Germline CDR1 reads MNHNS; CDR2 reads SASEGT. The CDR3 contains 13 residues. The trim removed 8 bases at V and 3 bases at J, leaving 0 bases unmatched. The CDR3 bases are TGTGCCAGCCTAGCGGGAGACACCGGGGAGCTGTTTTTT. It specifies CASLAGDTGELFF.

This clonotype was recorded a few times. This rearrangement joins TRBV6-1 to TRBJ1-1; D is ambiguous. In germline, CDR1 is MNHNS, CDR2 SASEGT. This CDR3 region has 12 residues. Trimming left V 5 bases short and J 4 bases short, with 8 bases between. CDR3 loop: CASSTSCTEAFF. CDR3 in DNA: TGTGCCAGCAGTACCTCTTGCACTGAAGCTTTCTTT.

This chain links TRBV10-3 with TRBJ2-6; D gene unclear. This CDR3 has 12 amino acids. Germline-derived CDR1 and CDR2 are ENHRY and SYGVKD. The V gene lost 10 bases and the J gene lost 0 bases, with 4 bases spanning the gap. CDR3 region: CATDSGANVLTF. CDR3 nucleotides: TGTGCCACCGACTCTGGGGCCAACGTCCTGACTTTC.

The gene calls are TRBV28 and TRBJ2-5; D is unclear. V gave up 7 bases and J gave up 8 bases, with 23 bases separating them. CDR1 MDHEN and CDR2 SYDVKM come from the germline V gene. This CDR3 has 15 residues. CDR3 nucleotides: TGTGCCAGCAACCCAGGACGGCCCGGCTTGATAACCCAGTACTTC. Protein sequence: CASNPGRPGLITQYF.

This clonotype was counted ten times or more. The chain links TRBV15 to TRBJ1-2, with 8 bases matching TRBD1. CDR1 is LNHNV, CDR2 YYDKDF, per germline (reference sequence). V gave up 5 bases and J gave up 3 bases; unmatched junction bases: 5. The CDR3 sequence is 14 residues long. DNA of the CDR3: TGTGCCACCAGCGGCGACAGGGGCGACTATGGCTACACCTTC. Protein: CATSGDRGDYGYTF.

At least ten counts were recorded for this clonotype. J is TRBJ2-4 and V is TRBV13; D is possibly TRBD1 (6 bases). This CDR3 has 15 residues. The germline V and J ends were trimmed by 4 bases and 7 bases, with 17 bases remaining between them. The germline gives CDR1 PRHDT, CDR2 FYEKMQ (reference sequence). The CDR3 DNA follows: TGTGCCAGCAGCTCCGCCTCACAGGGTGAGAACATTCAGTACTTC. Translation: CASSSASQGENIQYF. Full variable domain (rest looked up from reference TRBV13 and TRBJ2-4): AAGVIQSPRHLIKEKRETATLKCYPIPRHDTVYWYQQGPGQDPQFLISFYEKMQSDKGSIPDRFSAQQFSDYHSELNMSSLELGDSALYFCASSSASQGENIQYFGAGTRLSVL.

CDR3 nucleotides: TGTGCCAGCAGCTTAGCGCAAGGGGGGGACACTGAAGCTTTCTTT. Translated, it gives CASSLAQGGDTEAFF. The chain carries TRBV7-9 and TRBJ1-1, with D perhaps TRBD1 (6 bases). The CDR3 consists of 15 residues. The V and J ends lost 0 bases and 3 bases respectively, with 11 bases between them. The germline V gene encodes CDR1 SEHNR and CDR2 FQNEAQ (reference sequence).

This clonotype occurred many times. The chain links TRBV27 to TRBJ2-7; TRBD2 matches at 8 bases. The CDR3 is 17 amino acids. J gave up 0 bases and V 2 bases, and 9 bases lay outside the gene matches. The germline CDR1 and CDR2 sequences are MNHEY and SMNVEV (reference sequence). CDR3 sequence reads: CASSLSGHSGISYEQYF. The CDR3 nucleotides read TGTGCCAGCAGTTTAAGCGGTCATAGCGGGATCTCCTACGAGCAGTACTTC.

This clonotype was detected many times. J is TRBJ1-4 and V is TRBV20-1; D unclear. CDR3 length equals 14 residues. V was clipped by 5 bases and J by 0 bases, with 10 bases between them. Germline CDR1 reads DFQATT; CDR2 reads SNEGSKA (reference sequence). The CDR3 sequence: CSAASGATNEKLFF. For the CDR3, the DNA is TGCAGTGCTGCATCAGGAGCAACTAATGAAAAACTGTTTTTT.

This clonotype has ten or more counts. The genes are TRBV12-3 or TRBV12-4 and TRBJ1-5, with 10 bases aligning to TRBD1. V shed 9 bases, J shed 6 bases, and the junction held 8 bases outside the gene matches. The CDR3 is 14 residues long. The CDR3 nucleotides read TGTGCCAGTACTCGACAGGGGGCGGGTCAGCCCCAGCATTTT. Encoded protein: CASTRQGAGQPQHF.

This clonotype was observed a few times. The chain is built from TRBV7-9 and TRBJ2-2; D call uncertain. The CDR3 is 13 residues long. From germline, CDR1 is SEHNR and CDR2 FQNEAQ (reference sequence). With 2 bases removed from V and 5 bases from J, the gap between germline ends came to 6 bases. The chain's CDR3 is CASSLMLTGELFF. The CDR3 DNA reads TGTGCCAGCAGCTTAATGCTGACCGGGGAGCTGTTTTTT.

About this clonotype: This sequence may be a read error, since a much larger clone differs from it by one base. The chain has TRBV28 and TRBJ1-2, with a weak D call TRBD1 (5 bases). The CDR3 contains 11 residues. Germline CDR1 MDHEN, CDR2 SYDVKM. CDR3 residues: CASTDSQGCTF. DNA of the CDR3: TGTGCCAGCACCGACAGTCAAGGCTGCACCTTC.

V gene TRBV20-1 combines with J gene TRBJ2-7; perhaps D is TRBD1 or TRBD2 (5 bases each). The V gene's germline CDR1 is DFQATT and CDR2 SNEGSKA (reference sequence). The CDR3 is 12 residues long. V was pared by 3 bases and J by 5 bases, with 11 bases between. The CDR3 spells CSARRGANEQYF. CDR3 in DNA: TGCAGTGCTAGGAGGGGAGCTAACGAGCAGTACTTC.

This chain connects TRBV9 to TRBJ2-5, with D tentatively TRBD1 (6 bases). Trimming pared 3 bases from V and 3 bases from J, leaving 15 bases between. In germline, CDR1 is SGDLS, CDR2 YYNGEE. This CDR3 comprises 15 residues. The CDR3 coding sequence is TGTGCCAGCAGCGGTGATTTCAGGGGCGAAGAGACCCAGTACTTC. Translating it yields CASSGDFRGEETQYF.

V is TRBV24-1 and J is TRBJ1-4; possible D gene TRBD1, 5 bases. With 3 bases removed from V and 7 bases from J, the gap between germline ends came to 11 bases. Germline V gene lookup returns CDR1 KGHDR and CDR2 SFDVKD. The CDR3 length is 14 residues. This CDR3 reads CATSDAGRAEKLFF. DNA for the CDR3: TGTGCCACCAGTGATGCAGGGCGGGCTGAAAAACTGTTTTTT.

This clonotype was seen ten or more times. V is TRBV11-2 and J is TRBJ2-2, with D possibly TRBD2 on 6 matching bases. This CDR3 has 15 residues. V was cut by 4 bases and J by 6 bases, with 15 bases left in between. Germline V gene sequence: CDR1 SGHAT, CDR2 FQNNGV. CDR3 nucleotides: TGTGCCAGCAGCTCCCGAGTTGGAGGGCCCGGGGAGCTGTTTTTT. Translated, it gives CASSSRVGGPGELFF.

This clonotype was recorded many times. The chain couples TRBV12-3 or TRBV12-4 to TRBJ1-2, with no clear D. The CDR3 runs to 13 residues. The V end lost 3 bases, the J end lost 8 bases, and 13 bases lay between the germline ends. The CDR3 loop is CASSFPDQEGYTF. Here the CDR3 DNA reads TGTGCCAGCAGTTTCCCCGACCAGGAGGGCTACACCTTC.

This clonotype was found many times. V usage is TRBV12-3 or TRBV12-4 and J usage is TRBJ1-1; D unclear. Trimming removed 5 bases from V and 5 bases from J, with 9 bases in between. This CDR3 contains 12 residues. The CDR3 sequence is CASSEGRTEAFF. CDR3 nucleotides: TGTGCCAGCAGTGAAGGGAGAACTGAAGCTTTCTTT.

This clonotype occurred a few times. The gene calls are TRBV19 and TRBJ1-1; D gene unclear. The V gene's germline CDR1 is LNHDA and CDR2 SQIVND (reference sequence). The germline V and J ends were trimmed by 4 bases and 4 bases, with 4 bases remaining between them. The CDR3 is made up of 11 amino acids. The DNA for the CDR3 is TGTGCCAGTAGTACCCCCACTGAAGCTTTCTTT. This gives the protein CASSTPTEAFF.

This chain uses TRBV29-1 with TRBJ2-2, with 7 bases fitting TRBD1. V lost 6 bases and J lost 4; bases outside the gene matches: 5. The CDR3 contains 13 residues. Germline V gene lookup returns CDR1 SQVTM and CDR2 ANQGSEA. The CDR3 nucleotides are TGCAGCGTCGGACAGGCGATCACCGGGGAGCTGTTTTTT. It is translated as CSVGQAITGELFF.

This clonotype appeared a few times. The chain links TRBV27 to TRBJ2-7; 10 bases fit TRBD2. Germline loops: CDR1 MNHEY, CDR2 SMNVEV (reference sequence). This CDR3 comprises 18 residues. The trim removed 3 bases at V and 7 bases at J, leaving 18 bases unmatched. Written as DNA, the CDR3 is TGTGCCAGCAGTTTCCGGCTAGCGGGAGAAGAACATCGAATGGAGCAGTACTTC. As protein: CASSFRLAGEEHRMEQYF.

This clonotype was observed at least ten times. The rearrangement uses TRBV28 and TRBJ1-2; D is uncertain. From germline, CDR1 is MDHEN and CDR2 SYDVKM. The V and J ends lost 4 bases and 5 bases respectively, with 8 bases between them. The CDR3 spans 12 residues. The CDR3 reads CASSSGVYGYTF. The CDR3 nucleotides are TGTGCCAGCAGTTCGGGCGTATATGGCTACACCTTC.

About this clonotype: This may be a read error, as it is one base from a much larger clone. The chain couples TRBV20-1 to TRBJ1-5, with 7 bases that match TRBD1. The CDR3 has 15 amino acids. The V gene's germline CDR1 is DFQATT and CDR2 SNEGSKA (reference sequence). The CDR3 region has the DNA TGCAGTACTAGAGGGGGACAGTTTAGCAATCAGCCCCAGCATTTT. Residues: CSTRGGQFSNQPQHF.

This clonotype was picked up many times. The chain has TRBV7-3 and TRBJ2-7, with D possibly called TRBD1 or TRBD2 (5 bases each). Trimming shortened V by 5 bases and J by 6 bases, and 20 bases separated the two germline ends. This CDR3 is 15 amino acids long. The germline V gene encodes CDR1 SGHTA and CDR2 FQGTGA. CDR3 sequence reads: CASSLWGTRGSEQYF. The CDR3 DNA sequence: TGTGCCAGCAGCCTCTGGGGCACTAGGGGATCCGAGCAGTACTTC.

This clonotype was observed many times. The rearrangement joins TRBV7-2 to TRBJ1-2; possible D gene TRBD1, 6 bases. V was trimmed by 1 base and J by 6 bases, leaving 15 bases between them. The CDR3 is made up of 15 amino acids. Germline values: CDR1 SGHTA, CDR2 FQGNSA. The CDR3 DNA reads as TGTGCCAGCAGCTTAGTGGCGGGGGCTTTGGATGGCTACACCTTC. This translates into CASSLVAGALDGYTF.

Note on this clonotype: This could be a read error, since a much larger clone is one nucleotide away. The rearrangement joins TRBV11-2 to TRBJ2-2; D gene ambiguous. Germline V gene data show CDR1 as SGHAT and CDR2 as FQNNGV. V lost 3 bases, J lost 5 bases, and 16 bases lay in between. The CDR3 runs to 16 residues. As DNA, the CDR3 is TGTGCCAGCAGCTTTCTCACCGTGGGTCCAACCGGGGAGCTGTTTTTT. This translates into CASSFLTVGPTGELFF.

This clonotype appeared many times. In nucleotides, the CDR3 is TGCAGCGTTGAAGGGGGGAGAGAGGCTGCCTTACGAGGGCAGTACTTC. Amino acid sequence: CSVEGGREAALRGQYF. This chain links TRBV29-1 with TRBJ2-7; D possibly matches TRBD1 or TRBD2 (5 bases each). The CDR3 contains 16 residues. Germline CDR1 reads SQVTM; CDR2 reads ANQGSEA. V lost 1 base to trimming and J lost 9 bases, with 25 bases between them.

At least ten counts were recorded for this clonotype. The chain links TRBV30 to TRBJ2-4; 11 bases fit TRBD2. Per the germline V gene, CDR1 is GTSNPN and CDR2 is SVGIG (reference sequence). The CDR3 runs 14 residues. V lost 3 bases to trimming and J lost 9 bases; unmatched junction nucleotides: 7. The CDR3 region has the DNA TGTGCCTGGAGGCTAGCGGGAGGCTTGGGCATTCAGTACTTC. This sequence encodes CAWRLAGGLGIQYF. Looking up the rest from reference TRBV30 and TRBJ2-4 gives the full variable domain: SQTIHQWPATLVQPVGSPLSLECTVEGTSNPNLYWYRQAAGRGLQLLFYSVGIGQISSEVPQNLSASRPQDRQFILSSKKLLLSDSGFYLCAWRLAGGLGIQYFGAGTRLSVL.

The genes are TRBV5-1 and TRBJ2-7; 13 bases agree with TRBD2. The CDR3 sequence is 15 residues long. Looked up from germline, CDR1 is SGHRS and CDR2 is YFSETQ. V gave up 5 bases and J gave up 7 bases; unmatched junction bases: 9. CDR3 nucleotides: TGCGCCAGCAGTCGGACTAGCGGGAGCTCCGGGGAGCAGTACTTC. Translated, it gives CASSRTSGSSGEQYF.